Sequencing of this TCR beta chain was carried out in a study of blood T cell repertoires in COVID-19. Whole-study context: The United States, Italy and Spain provided the acute and convalescent COVID-19 samples.

The authors' processing: Amplification of reference gene primers provided the estimated nucleated cell counts. Some clones are missing from TCRdb's copy, which holds only in-frame ones; the method was immunoSEQ multiplex PCR. The DNA was the basis for D and trimming; V, J and clone size are from that table. The sample lists around 97,000 clones; approximately 89% were seen once. The receptor comes from a woman aged 80 or over in a cohort sampled during active COVID-19. Specimen: peripheral blood.

This CDR3 reads CASSQGNRATEAFF. Here the CDR3 DNA reads TGTGCCAGCAGCCAAGGGAACAGGGCCACTGAAGCTTTCTTT. The rearrangement links TRBV3-1 (or the pseudogene TRBV3-2) to TRBJ1-1, with D maybe TRBD1 (6 bases). The CDR3 is 14 amino acids. V shed 1 base and J shed 4 bases, with 10 bases lying between them. Per the germline V gene, CDR1 is LGHDT and CDR2 is YNNKEL (reference sequence).